A selection of T cell receptor beta chains follows, all from one sample in a study of cytomegalovirus exposure and HLA in healthy donors. The protocol was immunoSEQ multiplex PCR, while the TCRdb copy is restricted to in-frame clones and leaves out a portion. The repertoire has more than 150,000 clones, over 80% of them found once; the top ten carry roughly 1.4%. The sequencing sample was made of PBMCs. These receptors originate from a man aged 35 to 55 in good health and CMV-seronegative. Both conserved end residues are part of each CDR3. A D gene is named only where the DNA matches it firmly. The listing skips clone size in some rows; elsewhere it reads once, few, many or a size class.

d_call: NA; v_call: TRBV18; j_call: TRBJ2-7; clone_size: once; cdr3_nt: TGTGCCAGCTCACCGTCCGGAGGGGCTGGATCCTACGAGCAGTACTTC; cdr3_aa: CASSPSGGAGSYEQYF
d_call: NA; v_call: TRBV7-2; j_call: TRBJ2-7; clone_size: NA; cdr3_nt: TGTGCCAGCAGCGTAGACAGCTACGAGCAGTACTTC; cdr3_aa: CASSVDSYEQYF
d_call: TRBD1; v_call: TRBV5-4; j_call: TRBJ2-5; clone_size: once; cdr3_nt: TGTGCCAGCAGCACCCGGACAGGATTAGAGACCCAGTACTTC; cdr3_aa: CASSTRTGLETQYF
d_call: NA; v_call: TRBV10-3; j_call: TRBJ1-1; clone_size: NA; cdr3_nt: TGTGCCATCAGTGGGAATCAGGCCAAGGTTCTACTCCTCTTT; cdr3_aa: CAISGNQAKVLLLF
d_call: NA; v_call: TRBV9; j_call: TRBJ2-3; clone_size: once; cdr3_nt: TGTGCCAGCAGTCGGTTGGGCACAGATACGCAGTATTTT; cdr3_aa: CASSRLGTDTQYF
d_call: NA; v_call: TRBV21-1; j_call: TRBJ2-7; clone_size: NA; cdr3_nt: TGTGCCAGCTCGTCTACAGGGTACCCTAACGAGCAGTACTTC; cdr3_aa: CASSSTGYPNEQYF
d_call: NA; v_call: TRBV28; j_call: TRBJ1-2; clone_size: NA; cdr3_nt: TGTGCCAGCAGTTTGAGGCAGCTCTATGGCTACACCTTC; cdr3_aa: CASSLRQLYGYTF
d_call: TRBD2; v_call: TRBV30; j_call: TRBJ2-5; clone_size: once; cdr3_nt: TGTGCCTGGAGTGGGGGACTAGCGGGGGGAAGGGGAGAGACCCAGTACTTC; cdr3_aa: CAWSGGLAGGRGETQYF
d_call: TRBD2; v_call: TRBV6-5; j_call: TRBJ2-1; clone_size: few; cdr3_nt: TGTGCCAGCAGTTTGACCGGGACTAGCGGCTTCAATGAGCAGTTCTTC; cdr3_aa: CASSLTGTSGFNEQFF
d_call: TRBD1; v_call: TRBV5-1; j_call: TRBJ2-1; clone_size: NA; cdr3_nt: TGCGCCAGCAGCTCCTCCCGGGACAGGGGGGATGAGCAGTTCTTC; cdr3_aa: CASSSSRDRGDEQFF
d_call: NA; v_call: TRBV6-5; j_call: TRBJ1-2; clone_size: NA; cdr3_nt: TGTGCCAGCAGTTATCAAACCCCACAGTACTATGGCTACACCTTC; cdr3_aa: CASSYQTPQYYGYTF
d_call: TRBD2; v_call: TRBV15; j_call: TRBJ2-7; clone_size: NA; cdr3_nt: TGTGCCACCAGCACAGGACTAGCGGGGGCCTACGAGCAGTACTTC; cdr3_aa: CATSTGLAGAYEQYF
d_call: TRBD1; v_call: TRBV5-6; j_call: TRBJ1-1; clone_size: NA; cdr3_nt: TGTGCCAGCAGCTCTCCCGGGACAGTTGAAATGAACACTGAAGCTTTCTTT; cdr3_aa: CASSSPGTVEMNTEAFF
d_call: NA; v_call: TRBV28; j_call: TRBJ2-1; clone_size: NA; cdr3_nt: TGTGCCAGCAGTTTACGGGGGGAGCAGTTCTTC; cdr3_aa: CASSLRGEQFF
d_call: TRBD1; v_call: TRBV27; j_call: TRBJ2-1; clone_size: NA; cdr3_nt: TGTGCCAGCAGTTTATTCTCAGGGGGCTACAATGAGCAGTTCTTC; cdr3_aa: CASSLFSGGYNEQFF